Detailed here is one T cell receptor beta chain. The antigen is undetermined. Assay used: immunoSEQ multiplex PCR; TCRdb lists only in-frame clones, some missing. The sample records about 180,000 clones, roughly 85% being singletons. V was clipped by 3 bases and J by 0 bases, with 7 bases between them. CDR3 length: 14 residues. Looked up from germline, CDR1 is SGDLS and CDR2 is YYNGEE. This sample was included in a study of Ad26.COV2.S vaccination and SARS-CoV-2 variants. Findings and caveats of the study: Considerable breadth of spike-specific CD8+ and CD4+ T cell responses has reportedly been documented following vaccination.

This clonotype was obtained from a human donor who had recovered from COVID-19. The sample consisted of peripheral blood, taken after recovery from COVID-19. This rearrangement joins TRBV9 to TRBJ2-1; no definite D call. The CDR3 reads CASSASGSYNEQFF. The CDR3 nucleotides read TGTGCCAGCAGCGCCTCGGGCTCCTACAATGAGCAGTTCTTC.